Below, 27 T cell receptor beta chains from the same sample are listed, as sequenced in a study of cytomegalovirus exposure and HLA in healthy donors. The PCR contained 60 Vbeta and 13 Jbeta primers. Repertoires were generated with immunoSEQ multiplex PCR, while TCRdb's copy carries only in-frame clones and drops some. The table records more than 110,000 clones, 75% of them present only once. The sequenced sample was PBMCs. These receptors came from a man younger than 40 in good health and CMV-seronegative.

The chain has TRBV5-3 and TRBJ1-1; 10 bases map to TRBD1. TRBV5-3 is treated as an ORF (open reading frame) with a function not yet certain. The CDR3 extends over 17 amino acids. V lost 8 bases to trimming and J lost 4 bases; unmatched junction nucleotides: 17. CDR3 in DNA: TGTGCCAGTACGTCGCGGGGGAACGGGACAGGGGTCACTGAAGCTTTCTTT. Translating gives CASTSRGNGTGVTEAFF.

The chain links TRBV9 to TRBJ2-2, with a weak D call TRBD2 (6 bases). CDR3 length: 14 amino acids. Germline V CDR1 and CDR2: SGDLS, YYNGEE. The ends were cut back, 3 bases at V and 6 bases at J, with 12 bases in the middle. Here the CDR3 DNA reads TGTGCCAGCAGCGCCGGGACTTCTTCCGGGGAGCTGTTTTTT. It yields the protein CASSAGTSSGELFF.

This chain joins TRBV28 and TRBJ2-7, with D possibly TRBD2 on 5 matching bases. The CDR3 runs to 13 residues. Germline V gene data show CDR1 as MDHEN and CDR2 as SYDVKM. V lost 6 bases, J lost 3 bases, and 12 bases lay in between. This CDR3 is CASSIFGVYEQYF. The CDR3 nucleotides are TGTGCCAGCAGCATTTTCGGGGTCTACGAGCAGTACTTC.

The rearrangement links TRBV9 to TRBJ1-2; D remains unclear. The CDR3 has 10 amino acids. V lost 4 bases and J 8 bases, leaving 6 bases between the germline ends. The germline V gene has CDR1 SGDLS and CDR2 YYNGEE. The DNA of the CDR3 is TGTGCCAGCAGCTCAGTCGGCTACACCTTC. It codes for CASSSVGYTF.

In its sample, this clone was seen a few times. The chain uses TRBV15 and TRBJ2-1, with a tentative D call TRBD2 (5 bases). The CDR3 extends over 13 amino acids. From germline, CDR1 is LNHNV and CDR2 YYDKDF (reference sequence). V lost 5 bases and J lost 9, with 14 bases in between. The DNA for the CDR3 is TGTGCCACCAGCGGGTTGCTAGCTGGTGAGCAGTTCTTC. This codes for CATSGLLAGEQFF. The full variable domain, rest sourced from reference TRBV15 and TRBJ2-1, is DAMVIQNPRYQVTQFGKPVTLSCSQTLNHNVMYWYQQKSSQAPKLLFHYYDKDFNNEADTPDNFQSRRPNTSFCFLDIRSPGLGDTAMYLCATSGLLAGEQFFGPGTRLTVL.

CDR3 coding DNA: TGTGCCAGCAGTTCCCCAGGTGACTATGGCTACACCTTC. Amino acids: CASSSPGDYGYTF. The chain carries TRBV6-5 and TRBJ1-2, with unresolved D. With 4 bases removed from V and 3 bases from J, the gap between germline ends came to 9 bases. The CDR3 consists of 13 residues. The V gene's germline CDR1 is MNHEY and CDR2 SVGAGI.

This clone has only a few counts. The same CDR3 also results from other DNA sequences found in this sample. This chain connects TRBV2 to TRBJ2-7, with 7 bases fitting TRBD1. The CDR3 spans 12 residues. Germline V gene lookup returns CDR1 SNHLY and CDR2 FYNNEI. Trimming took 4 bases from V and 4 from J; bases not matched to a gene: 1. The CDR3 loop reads CASSGQGYEQYF. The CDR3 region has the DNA TGTGCCAGCAGTGGACAGGGATACGAGCAGTACTTC.

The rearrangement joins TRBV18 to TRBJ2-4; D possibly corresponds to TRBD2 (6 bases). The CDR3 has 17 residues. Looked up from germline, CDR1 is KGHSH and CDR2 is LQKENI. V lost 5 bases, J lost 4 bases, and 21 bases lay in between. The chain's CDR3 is CASSSFLPGDGKNIQYF. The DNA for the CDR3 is TGTGCCAGCTCATCTTTTTTACCGGGAGACGGAAAAAACATTCAGTACTTC.

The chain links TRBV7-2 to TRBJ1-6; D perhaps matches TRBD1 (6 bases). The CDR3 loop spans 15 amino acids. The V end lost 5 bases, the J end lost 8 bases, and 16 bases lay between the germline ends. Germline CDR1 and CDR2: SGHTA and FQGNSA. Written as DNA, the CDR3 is TGTGCCAGCAGCCCCCGGACAGCTGGCGATTCACCCCTCCACTTT. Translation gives CASSPRTAGDSPLHF.

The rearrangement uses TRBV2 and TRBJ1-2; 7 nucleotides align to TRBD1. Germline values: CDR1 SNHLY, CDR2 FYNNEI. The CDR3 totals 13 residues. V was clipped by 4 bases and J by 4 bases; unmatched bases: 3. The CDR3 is CASSGDRSYGYTF. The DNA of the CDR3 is TGTGCCAGCAGTGGGGACAGATCCTATGGCTACACCTTC.

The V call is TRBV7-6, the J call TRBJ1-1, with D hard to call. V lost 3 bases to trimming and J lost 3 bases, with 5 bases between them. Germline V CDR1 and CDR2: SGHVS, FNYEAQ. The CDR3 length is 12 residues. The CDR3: CASSLIDTEAFF. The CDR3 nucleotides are TGTGCCAGCAGCTTGATAGACACTGAAGCTTTCTTT.

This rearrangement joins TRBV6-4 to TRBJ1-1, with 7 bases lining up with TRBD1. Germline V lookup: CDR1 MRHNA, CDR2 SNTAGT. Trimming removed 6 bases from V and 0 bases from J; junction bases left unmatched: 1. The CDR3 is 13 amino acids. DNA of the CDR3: TGTGCCAGCAGGACAGGGATGAACACTGAAGCTTTCTTT. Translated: CASRTGMNTEAFF.

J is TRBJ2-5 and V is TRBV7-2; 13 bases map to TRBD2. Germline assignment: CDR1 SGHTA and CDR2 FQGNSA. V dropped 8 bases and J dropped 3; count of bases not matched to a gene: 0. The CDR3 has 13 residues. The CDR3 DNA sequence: TGTGCCAGCGGACTAGCGGGAGAAGAGACCCAGTACTTC. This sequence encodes CASGLAGEETQYF.

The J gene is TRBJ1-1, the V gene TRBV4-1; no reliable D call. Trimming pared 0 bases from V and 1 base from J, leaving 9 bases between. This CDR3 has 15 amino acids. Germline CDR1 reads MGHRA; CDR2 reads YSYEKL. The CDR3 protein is CASSQERYGNTEAFF. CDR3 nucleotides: TGCGCCAGCAGCCAAGAGAGGTACGGGAACACTGAAGCTTTCTTT.

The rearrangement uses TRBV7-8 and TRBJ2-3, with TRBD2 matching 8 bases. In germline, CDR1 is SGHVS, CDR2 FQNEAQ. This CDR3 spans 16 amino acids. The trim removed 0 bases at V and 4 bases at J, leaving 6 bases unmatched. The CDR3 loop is CASSLALRGGPDTQYF. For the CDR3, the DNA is TGTGCCAGCAGCTTAGCGTTACGGGGGGGGCCAGATACGCAGTATTTT.

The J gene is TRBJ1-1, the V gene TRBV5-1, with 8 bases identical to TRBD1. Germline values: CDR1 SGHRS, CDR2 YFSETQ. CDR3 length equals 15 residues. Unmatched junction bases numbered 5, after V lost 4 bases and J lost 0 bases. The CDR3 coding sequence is TGCGCCAGCAGCCGGGACAGGAGTGTGAACACTGAAGCTTTCTTT. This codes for CASSRDRSVNTEAFF.

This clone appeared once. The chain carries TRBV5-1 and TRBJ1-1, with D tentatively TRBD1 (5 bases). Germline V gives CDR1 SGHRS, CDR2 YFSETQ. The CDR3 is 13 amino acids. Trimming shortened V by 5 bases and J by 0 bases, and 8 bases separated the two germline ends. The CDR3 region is CASSWGVNTEAFF. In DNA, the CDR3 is TGCGCCAGCAGTTGGGGGGTGAACACTGAAGCTTTCTTT.

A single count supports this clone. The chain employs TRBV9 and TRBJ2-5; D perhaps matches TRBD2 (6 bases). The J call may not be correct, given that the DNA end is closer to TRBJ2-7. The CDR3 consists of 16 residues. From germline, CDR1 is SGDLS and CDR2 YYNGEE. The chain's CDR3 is CASSGRDFPISYEQYF. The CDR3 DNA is TGTGCCAGCAGCGGCCGGGACTTCCCGATCTCCTACGAGCAGTACTTC.

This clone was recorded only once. CDR3 residues: CASSLSFIGRGGSYGYTF. The CDR3 DNA is TGTGCCAGCAGCTTAAGTTTTATCGGCAGAGGGGGTAGCTATGGCTACACCTTC. The rearrangement uses TRBV7-9 and TRBJ1-2; weak D call: TRBD1 (6 bases). Looked up from germline, CDR1 is SEHNR and CDR2 is FQNEAQ (reference sequence). The CDR3 runs to 18 residues. Trimming pared 2 bases from V and 4 bases from J, leaving 23 bases between.

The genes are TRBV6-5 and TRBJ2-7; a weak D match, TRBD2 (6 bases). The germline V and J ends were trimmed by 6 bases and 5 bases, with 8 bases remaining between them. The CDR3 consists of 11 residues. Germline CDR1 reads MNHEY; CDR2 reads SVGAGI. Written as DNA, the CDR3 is TGTGCCAGCAGCCAGCGGGACGAGCAGTACTTC. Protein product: CASSQRDEQYF.

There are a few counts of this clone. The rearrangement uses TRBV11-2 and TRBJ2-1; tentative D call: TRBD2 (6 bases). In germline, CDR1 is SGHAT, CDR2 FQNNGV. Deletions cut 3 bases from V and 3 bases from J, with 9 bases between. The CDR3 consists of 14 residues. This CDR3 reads CASSFGGDYNEQFF. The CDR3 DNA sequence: TGTGCCAGCAGCTTTGGCGGGGACTACAATGAGCAGTTCTTC.

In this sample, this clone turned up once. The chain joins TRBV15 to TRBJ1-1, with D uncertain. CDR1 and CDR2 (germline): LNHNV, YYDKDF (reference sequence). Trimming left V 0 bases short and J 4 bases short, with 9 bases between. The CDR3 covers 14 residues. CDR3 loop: CATSRDLASTEAFF. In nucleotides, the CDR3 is TGTGCCACCAGCAGAGATCTGGCAAGCACTGAAGCTTTCTTT.

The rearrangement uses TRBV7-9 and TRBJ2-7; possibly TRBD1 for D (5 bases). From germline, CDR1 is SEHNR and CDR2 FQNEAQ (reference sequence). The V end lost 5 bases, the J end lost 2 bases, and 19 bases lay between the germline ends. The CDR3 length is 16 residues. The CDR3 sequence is CASSPLKGESTYEQYF. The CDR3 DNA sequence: TGTGCCAGCAGCCCCTTGAAAGGGGAATCTACCTACGAGCAGTACTTC.

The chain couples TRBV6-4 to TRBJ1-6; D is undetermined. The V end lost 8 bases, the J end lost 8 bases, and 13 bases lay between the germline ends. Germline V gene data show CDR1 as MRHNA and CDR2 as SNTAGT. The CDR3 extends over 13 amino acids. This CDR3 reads CASRSGFDSPLHF. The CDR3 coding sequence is TGTGCCAGCCGCTCGGGGTTCGATTCACCCCTCCACTTT.

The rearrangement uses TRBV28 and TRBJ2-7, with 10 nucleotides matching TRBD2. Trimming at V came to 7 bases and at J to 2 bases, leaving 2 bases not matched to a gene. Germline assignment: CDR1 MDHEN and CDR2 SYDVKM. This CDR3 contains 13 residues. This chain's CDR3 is CASTSGSTYEQYF. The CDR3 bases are TGTGCCAGCACTAGCGGGAGCACCTACGAGCAGTACTTC.

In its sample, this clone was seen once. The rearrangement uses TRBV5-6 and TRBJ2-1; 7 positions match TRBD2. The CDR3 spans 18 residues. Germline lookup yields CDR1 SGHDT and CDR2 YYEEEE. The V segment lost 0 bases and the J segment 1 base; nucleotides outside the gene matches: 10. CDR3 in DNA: TGTGCCAGCAGCTTGGTGGGAGCTAGCGGCGATTCCTACAATGAGCAGTTCTTC. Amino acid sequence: CASSLVGASGDSYNEQFF. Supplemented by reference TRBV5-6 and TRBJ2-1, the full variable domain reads DAGVTQSPTHLIKTRGQQVTLRCSPKSGHDTVSWYQQALGQGPQFIFQYYEEEERQRGNFPDRFSGHQFPNYSSELNVNALLLGDSALYLCASSLVGASGDSYNEQFFGPGTRLTVL.

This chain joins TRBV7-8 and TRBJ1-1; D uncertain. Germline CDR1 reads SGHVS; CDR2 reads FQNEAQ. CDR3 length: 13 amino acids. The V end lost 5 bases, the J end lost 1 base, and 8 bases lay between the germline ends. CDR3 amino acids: CASSLRQNTEAFF. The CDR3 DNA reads TGTGCCAGCAGCCTCCGACAGAACACTGAAGCTTTCTTT.